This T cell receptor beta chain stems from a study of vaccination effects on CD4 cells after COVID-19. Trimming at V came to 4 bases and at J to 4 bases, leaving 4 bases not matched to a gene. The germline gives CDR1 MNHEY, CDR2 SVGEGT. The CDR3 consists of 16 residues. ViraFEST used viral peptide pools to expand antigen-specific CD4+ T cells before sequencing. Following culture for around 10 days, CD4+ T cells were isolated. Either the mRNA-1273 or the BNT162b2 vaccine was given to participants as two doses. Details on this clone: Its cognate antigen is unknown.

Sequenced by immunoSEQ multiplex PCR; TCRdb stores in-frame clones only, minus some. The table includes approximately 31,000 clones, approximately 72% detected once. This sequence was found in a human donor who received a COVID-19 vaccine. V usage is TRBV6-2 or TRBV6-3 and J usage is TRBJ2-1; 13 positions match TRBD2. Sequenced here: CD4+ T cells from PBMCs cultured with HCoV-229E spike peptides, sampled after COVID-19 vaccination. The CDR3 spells CASSSWTSGGYNEQFF. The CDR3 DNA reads TGTGCCAGCAGTTCTTGGACTAGCGGGGGATACAATGAGCAGTTCTTC.